Reported below is one T cell receptor (beta chain). Sequenced by immunoSEQ multiplex PCR; TCRdb stores in-frame clones only, minus some. The table shows about 81,000 clones, with roughly 95% occurring only once. With 5 bases removed from V and 6 bases from J, the gap between germline ends came to 13 bases. This CDR3 has 14 amino acids. Germline CDR1 and CDR2: MNHEY and SVGEGT. The data belong to a study of blood T cell repertoires in COVID-19. This TCR was recovered from a human donor with active COVID-19. The donor label of this sample is uncertain. This chain connects TRBV6-2 or TRBV6-3 to TRBJ2-2; tentatively, D is TRBD1 (5 bases). The material sequenced was peripheral blood. The chain's CDR3 is CASSDHQGSGELFF. The CDR3 coding sequence is TGTGCCAGCAGTGACCACCAGGGATCCGGGGAGCTGTTTTTT.